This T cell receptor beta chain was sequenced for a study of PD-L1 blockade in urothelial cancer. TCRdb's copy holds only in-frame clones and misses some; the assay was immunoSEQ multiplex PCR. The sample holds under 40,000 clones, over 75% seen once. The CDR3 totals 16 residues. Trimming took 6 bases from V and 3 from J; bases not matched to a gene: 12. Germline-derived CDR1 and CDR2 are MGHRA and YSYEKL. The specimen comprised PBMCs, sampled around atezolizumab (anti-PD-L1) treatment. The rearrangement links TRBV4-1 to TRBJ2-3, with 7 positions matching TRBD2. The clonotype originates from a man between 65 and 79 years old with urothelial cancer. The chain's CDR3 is CASRQNSGMGTDTQYF. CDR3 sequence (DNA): TGCGCCAGCAGACAAAACAGCGGGATGGGAACAGATACGCAGTATTTT.